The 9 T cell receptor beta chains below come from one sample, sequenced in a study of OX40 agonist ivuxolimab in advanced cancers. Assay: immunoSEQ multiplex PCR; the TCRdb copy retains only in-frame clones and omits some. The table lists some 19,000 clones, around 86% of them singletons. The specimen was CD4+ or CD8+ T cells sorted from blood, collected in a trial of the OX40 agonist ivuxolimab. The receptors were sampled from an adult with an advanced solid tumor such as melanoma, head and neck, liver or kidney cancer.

CDR3 DNA sequence: TGTGCCAGTAGTATAGATTTGGGACAGCGTCATGAGCAGTTCTTC. Translated, it gives CASSIDLGQRHEQFF. The chain has TRBV19 and TRBJ2-1; 7 nucleotides align to TRBD1. The CDR3 is 15 amino acids. From germline, CDR1 is LNHDA and CDR2 SQIVND (reference sequence). The V segment lost 0 bases and the J segment 8 bases; nucleotides outside the gene matches: 7.

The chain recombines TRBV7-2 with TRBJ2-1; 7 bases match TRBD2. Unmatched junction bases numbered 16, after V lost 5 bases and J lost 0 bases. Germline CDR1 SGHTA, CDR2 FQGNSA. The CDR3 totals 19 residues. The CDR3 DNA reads TGTGCCAGCAGCCAAGTAAAGCTAGCGGCCCGAAGCTCCTACAATGAGCAGTTCTTC. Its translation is CASSQVKLAARSSYNEQFF.

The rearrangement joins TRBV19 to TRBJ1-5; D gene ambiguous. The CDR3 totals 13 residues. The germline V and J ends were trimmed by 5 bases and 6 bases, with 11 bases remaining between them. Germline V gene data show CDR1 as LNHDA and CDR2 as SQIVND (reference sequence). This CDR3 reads CASSVTLSQPQHF. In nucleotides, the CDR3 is TGTGCCAGTAGTGTGACCCTCAGTCAGCCCCAGCATTTT.

In DNA, the CDR3 is TGTGCCAGCAGTGTACGGCTAGACGGTTACGAGCAGTACTTC. As protein: CASSVRLDGYEQYF. The chain employs TRBV25-1 and TRBJ2-7, with D uncertain. This CDR3 is built from 14 residues. With 4 bases removed from V and 4 bases from J, the gap between germline ends came to 14 bases. Germline V gives CDR1 MGHDK, CDR2 SYGVNS.

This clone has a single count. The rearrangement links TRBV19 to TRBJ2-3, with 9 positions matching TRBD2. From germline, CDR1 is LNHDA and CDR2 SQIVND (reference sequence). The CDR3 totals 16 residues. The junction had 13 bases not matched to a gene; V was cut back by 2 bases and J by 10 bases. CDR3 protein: CASSIPPLAGFSPQYF. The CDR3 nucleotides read TGTGCCAGTAGTATACCCCCGCTAGCGGGATTCTCTCCGCAGTATTTT.

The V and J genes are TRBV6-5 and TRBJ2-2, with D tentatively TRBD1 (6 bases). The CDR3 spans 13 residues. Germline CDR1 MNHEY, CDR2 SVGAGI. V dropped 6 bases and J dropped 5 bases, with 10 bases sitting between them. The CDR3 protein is CASSVQGTGELFF. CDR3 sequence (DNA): TGTGCCAGCAGCGTCCAGGGGACCGGGGAGCTGTTTTTT.

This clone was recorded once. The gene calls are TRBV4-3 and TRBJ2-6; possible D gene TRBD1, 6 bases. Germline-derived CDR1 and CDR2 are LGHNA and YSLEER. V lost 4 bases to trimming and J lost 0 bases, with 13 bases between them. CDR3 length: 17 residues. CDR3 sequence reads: CASSPGHWDSGANVLTF. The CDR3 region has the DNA TGCGCCAGCAGCCCGGGACATTGGGACTCTGGGGCCAACGTCCTGACTTTC.

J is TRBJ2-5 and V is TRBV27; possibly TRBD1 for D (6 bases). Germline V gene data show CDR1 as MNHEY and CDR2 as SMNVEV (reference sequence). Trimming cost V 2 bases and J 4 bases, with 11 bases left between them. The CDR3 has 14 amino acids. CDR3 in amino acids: CASSLLDSRETQYF. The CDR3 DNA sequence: TGTGCCAGCAGTTTACTGGACAGCCGAGAGACCCAGTACTTC.

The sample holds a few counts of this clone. In nucleotides, the CDR3 is TGTGCCACCTTTATAGGTCGTTACTATGGCTACACCTTC. This codes for CATFIGRYYGYTF. The rearrangement uses TRBV11-3 and TRBJ1-2; the D is unclear. Per germline, CDR1 SGHNT and CDR2 YENEEA. Trimming shortened V by 10 bases and J by 3 bases, and 15 bases separated the two germline ends. The CDR3 consists of 13 residues.